This passage covers 2 T cell receptor beta chains from one sample sequenced in a study of T cell responses to AZD1222 COVID-19 vaccine. The data were produced by immunoSEQ multiplex PCR, yet TCRdb's version contains in-frame clones alone and is incomplete. The sample has 90,000 to 120,000 clones; approximately 91% are singletons. The sequencing here drew on peripheral blood, taken on day 0 of AZD1222 vaccination. These receptors all come from an adult in good health.

This chain connects TRBV7-8 to TRBJ2-6; 11 bases map to TRBD1. The CDR3 sequence is 17 residues long. CDR1 and CDR2 from the germline V gene are SGHVS and FQNEAQ. Trimming took 7 bases from V and 1 from J; bases not matched to a gene: 6. The CDR3 nucleotides read TGTGCCAGCACCGGGACAGGGGGAATATCTGGGGCCAACGTCCTGACTTTC. Protein: CASTGTGGISGANVLTF.

The rearrangement links TRBV6-5 to TRBJ1-2; D gene ambiguous. CDR3 length equals 14 residues. Germline CDR1 is MNHEY and CDR2 is SVGAGI. V lost 7 bases and J 8 bases, leaving 20 bases between the germline ends. DNA for the CDR3: TGTGCCAGCATTCCTACGGGTCCAGCTGGGGGCTACACCTTC. Its protein product is CASIPTGPAGGYTF.